This TCR beta chain was obtained from a study of cytomegalovirus exposure and HLA in healthy donors. Study outcomes and limitations: Later analysis identified a missense DCLRE1C variant that was linked to TCR beta V- and J-gene trimming.

With 60 Vbeta and 13 Jbeta primers, the PCR was carried out. The data were produced by immunoSEQ multiplex PCR, yet TCRdb's version contains in-frame clones alone and is incomplete. Of some 98,000 clones in the sample, more than 60% were seen once. Per germline, CDR1 SGHVS and CDR2 FNYEAQ. The trim removed 1 base at V and 0 bases at J, leaving 8 bases unmatched. The CDR3 contains 19 residues. Turning to this clone: Its antigen is unidentified.

The TCR was taken from a man aged 18 to 30 in good health and CMV-seropositive. The V and J genes are TRBV7-6 and TRBJ2-6; TRBD1 matches 8 bases. Sequencing was performed on PBMCs. CDR3 in DNA: TGTGCCAGCAGCTTAGTGGTTCAGCAGGGGGCCTCTGGGGCCAACGTCCTGACTTTC. Protein product: CASSLVVQQGASGANVLTF.